Below are 31 T cell receptor beta chains sequenced from a single sample in a study of blood T cell repertoires in COVID-19. TCRdb's table, derived via immunoSEQ multiplex PCR, lists solely in-frame clones and lacks some. This sample has fewer than 85,000 clones, with 88% found just once. Sequences were obtained from peripheral blood. The source of these receptors is a human donor in a cohort sampled during active COVID-19.

This clone was counted a single time. The CDR3 spells CASRVGLASEQFF. In DNA, the CDR3 is TGTGCCAGCAGAGTCGGACTAGCGAGTGAGCAGTTCTTC. The chain has TRBV11-2 and TRBJ2-1, with 9 bases aligning to TRBD2. The CDR3 runs to 13 residues. The V gene's germline CDR1 is SGHAT and CDR2 FQNNGV. V dropped 6 bases and J dropped 9; count of bases not matched to a gene: 6.

This chain joins TRBV5-8 and TRBJ1-4; TRBD1 matches at 12 bases. Looked up from germline, CDR1 is SGHTS and CDR2 is YDEGEE. The trim removed 7 bases at V and 7 bases at J, leaving 8 bases unmatched. The CDR3 length is 15 residues. CDR3 sequence (DNA): TGTGCCAGCCGCACCCGGGACAGGGGGCGTGAAAAACTGTTTTTT. It specifies CASRTRDRGREKLFF.

The genes are TRBV7-2 and TRBJ2-7, with TRBD1 matching over 8 bases. Germline V gene sequence: CDR1 SGHTA, CDR2 FQGNSA. This CDR3 spans 17 amino acids. V shed 5 bases, J shed 6 bases, and the junction held 18 bases outside the gene matches. CDR3 nucleotide sequence: TGTGCCAGCAGCGTTTCCCGGACAGGGCGTCCGTCGTCCGAGCAGTACTTC. It yields the protein CASSVSRTGRPSSEQYF.

The chain couples TRBV7-3 to TRBJ2-3, with 9 nucleotides matching TRBD2. Germline CDR1 SGHTA, CDR2 FQGTGA. The J segment lost 5 bases and the V segment lost 1 base, leaving 4 bases of the junction unmatched. The CDR3 covers 15 residues. CDR3 DNA sequence: TGTGCCAGCAGCTTAATAGCGGGGGCCAAAGATACGCAGTATTTT. Residues: CASSLIAGAKDTQYF.

This clone was found a few times. The chain couples TRBV5-1 to TRBJ2-7; possible D gene TRBD2, 6 bases. Trimming left V 3 bases short and J 4 bases short, with 17 bases between. The CDR3 is 15 amino acids. The germline V gene encodes CDR1 SGHRS and CDR2 YFSETQ. The CDR3 region has the DNA TGCGCCAGCAGCTCGGGAGTCCCTCCGAGTTACGAGCAGTACTTC. Encoded protein: CASSSGVPPSYEQYF.

As DNA, the CDR3 is TGTGCCAGCAATCGGGTCAGTGGAAACACCATATATTTT. This gives the protein CASNRVSGNTIYF. The rearrangement uses TRBV2 and TRBJ1-3, with D unresolved. This CDR3 spans 13 amino acids. V lost 7 bases and J 3 bases, leaving 10 bases between the germline ends. CDR1 SNHLY and CDR2 FYNNEI come from the germline V gene.

This clone was counted a single time. The V gene is TRBV6-6, the J gene TRBJ2-2; 8 bases are a match to TRBD1. CDR3 length: 15 amino acids. The germline V gene has CDR1 MNHNY and CDR2 SVGAGI (reference sequence). V lost 7 bases and J lost 6; bases outside the gene matches: 10. The CDR3 sequence: CASTPTGVSAGELFF. Here the CDR3 DNA reads TGTGCCAGCACCCCGACAGGGGTATCGGCCGGGGAGCTGTTTTTT.

The chain links TRBV30 to TRBJ1-1, with a possible D match to TRBD1 (5 bases). V was clipped by 0 bases and J by 3 bases, with 11 bases between them. Germline V gene sequence: CDR1 GTSNPN, CDR2 SVGIG (reference sequence). The CDR3 extends over 14 amino acids. DNA of the CDR3: TGTGCCTGGAGTGTAGGTTGGGGGGACACTGAAGCTTTCTTT. Its translation: CAWSVGWGDTEAFF.

This clone was picked up one time. V and J are TRBV4-1 and TRBJ1-6, with TRBD1 matching 9 bases. This CDR3 has 14 amino acids. J lost 10 bases, V lost 1 base, and 2 bases had no gene match. Germline CDR1 reads MGHRA; CDR2 reads YSYEKL. The CDR3 nucleotides read TGCGCCAGCAGCCAAGGACAGGGGGGCTCACCCCTCCACTTT. The encoded protein is CASSQGQGGSPLHF.

The rearrangement joins TRBV6-1 to TRBJ1-2; TRBD1 might be the D (5 bases). Germline assignment: CDR1 MNHNS and CDR2 SASEGT. The CDR3 runs to 16 residues. V lost 2 bases and J 2 bases, leaving 15 bases between the germline ends. CDR3 DNA sequence: TGTGCCAGCAGTGAACTCGCCGGGGGAACCAACTATGGCTACACCTTC. Translating it yields CASSELAGGTNYGYTF.

V is TRBV2 and J is TRBJ1-1; no definite D call. This CDR3 is built from 13 residues. The germline V gene has CDR1 SNHLY and CDR2 FYNNEI. The V gene lost 2 bases and the J gene lost 3 bases, with 7 bases spanning the gap. CDR3 sequence: CASSENPDTEAFF. The CDR3 DNA follows: TGTGCCAGCAGTGAAAACCCGGACACTGAAGCTTTCTTT.

CDR3 in DNA: TGTGCCAGTAGTCCTCTGAACACTGAAGCTTTCTTT. As protein: CASSPLNTEAFF. The chain has TRBV19 and TRBJ1-1; D uncertain. This CDR3 region has 12 residues. Germline V lookup: CDR1 LNHDA, CDR2 SQIVND (reference sequence). V was cut by 5 bases and J by 0 bases, with 4 bases left in between.

As concerns this clone: This CDR3 is also generated by other DNA sequences in the sample. This sequence joins TRBV7-3 and TRBJ2-3; 8 nucleotides agree with TRBD2. V lost 5 bases, J lost 4 bases, and 5 bases stayed unmatched. Germline CDR1 and CDR2: SGHTA and FQGTGA. This CDR3 is 14 amino acids long. In nucleotides, the CDR3 is TGTGCCAGCAGCACCCGGGGGGGCGCAGATACGCAGTATTTT. Residues: CASSTRGGADTQYF. Full variable domain (outside the CDR3, taken from reference TRBV7-3 and TRBJ2-3): GAGVSQTPSNKVTEKGKYVELRCDPISGHTALYWYRQSLGQGPEFLIYFQGTGAADDSGLPNDRFFAVRPEGSVSTLKIQRTERGDSAVYLCASSTRGGADTQYFGPGTRLTVL.

V and J are TRBV2 and TRBJ1-5, with 11 bases identical to TRBD1. Trimming removed 8 bases from V and 5 bases from J; junction bases left unmatched: 5. The CDR3 has 14 amino acids. CDR1 is SNHLY and CDR2 is FYNNEI in the germline V gene. For the CDR3, the DNA is TGTGCCAGCTCCGGACAGGGGGCATATCAGCCCCAGCATTTT. Amino acids: CASSGQGAYQPQHF.

The chain links TRBV4-2 to TRBJ2-7; no definite D call. V lost 8 bases and J lost 0, with 11 bases in between. Germline V gene lookup returns CDR1 LGHNA and CDR2 YNFKEQ. CDR3 length: 13 residues. The CDR3 sequence: CASGEESSYEQYF. The CDR3 DNA reads as TGTGCCAGCGGTGAAGAGAGCTCCTACGAGCAGTACTTC.

The chain uses TRBV19 and TRBJ1-5; tentative D call: TRBD1 (5 bases). The CDR3 has 14 residues. In germline, CDR1 is LNHDA, CDR2 SQIVND (reference sequence). Trimming removed 3 bases from V and 1 base from J, with 7 bases in between. In DNA, the CDR3 is TGTGCCAGTAGTATTAGGACAAGCAATCAGCCCCAGCATTTT. This codes for CASSIRTSNQPQHF.

The CDR3 DNA sequence: TGTGCCAGCAGTTTTCTAGCGGACATCTACAATGAGCAGTTCTTC. Translated: CASSFLADIYNEQFF. The chain couples TRBV27 to TRBJ2-1; 7 bases are a match to TRBD2. Germline trimming cut 3 bases from V and 3 bases from J; bases unmatched to any gene: 5. This CDR3 region has 15 residues. The germline V gene encodes CDR1 MNHEY and CDR2 SMNVEV (reference sequence).

This clone was counted once. The chain couples TRBV7-9 to TRBJ2-1; D not resolved. Deletions cut 2 bases from V and 6 bases from J, with 5 bases between. The germline V gene encodes CDR1 SEHNR and CDR2 FQNEAQ (reference sequence). This CDR3 comprises 12 residues. The CDR3 loop is CASSLQSNEQFF. DNA for the CDR3: TGTGCCAGCAGCTTACAGTCCAATGAGCAGTTCTTC. The whole variable domain, filled in from reference TRBV7-9 and TRBJ2-1, reads DTGVSQNPRHKITKRGQNVTFRCDPISEHNRLYWYRQTLGQGPEFLTYFQNEAQLEKSRLLSDRFSAERPKGSFSTLEIQRTEQGDSAMYLCASSLQSNEQFFGPGTRLTVL.

V gene TRBV29-1 combines with J gene TRBJ2-3, with 9 bases fitting TRBD2. The CDR3 totals 14 residues. CDR1 is SQVTM, CDR2 ANQGSEA, per germline. The V and J ends lost 4 bases and 3 bases, in that order; junction bases with no gene match: 5. CDR3 nucleotides: TGCAGCGTTGTGCAGCGGGGGGTAACAGATACGCAGTATTTT. This sequence encodes CSVVQRGVTDTQYF.

This chain uses TRBV5-1 with TRBJ2-3; weak D call: TRBD2 (5 bases). This CDR3 is built from 15 residues. Between the trimmed V and J ends, which lost 2 bases and 2 bases, there was a span of 12 bases. Germline V lookup: CDR1 SGHRS, CDR2 YFSETQ. The CDR3 DNA reads TGCGCCAGCAGCTTTCAGGCGGGTCCCACAGATACGCAGTATTTT. It is translated as CASSFQAGPTDTQYF.

The chain carries TRBV2 and TRBJ1-5; tentatively, D is TRBD1 (5 bases). The length of the CDR3 is 13 residues. Germline V gene sequence: CDR1 SNHLY, CDR2 FYNNEI. V was pared by 7 bases and J by 1 base, with 8 bases between. The CDR3 DNA follows: TGTGCCAGCAAGGGGTCAAGCAATCAGCCCCAGCATTTT. Translated: CASKGSSNQPQHF.

In DNA form, the CDR3 reads TGTGCCAGCAGCGAGGGACTAGCGGGCTCCTACGAGCAGTACTTC. This gives the protein CASSEGLAGSYEQYF. This sequence joins TRBV7-6 and TRBJ2-7; 12 nucleotides agree with TRBD2. The germline CDR1 and CDR2 sequences are SGHVS and FNYEAQ. V was clipped by 5 bases and J by 0 bases; unmatched bases: 2. CDR3 length: 15 residues.

The chain carries TRBV5-1 and TRBJ2-1; 13 positions match TRBD2. In germline, CDR1 is SGHRS, CDR2 YFSETQ. J lost 10 bases, V lost 4 bases, and 11 bases had no gene match. This CDR3 has 16 amino acids. CDR3 nucleotides: TGCGCCAGCAGCCCGACTACTAGCGGGGGGGCAGGCGAGCAGTTCTTC. It specifies CASSPTTSGGAGEQFF.

This clone was recorded once. The V call is TRBV6-5, the J call TRBJ1-3; 7 bases agree with TRBD1. Trimming removed 6 bases from V and 0 bases from J; junction bases left unmatched: 5. Germline CDR1 is MNHEY and CDR2 is SVGAGI. The CDR3 contains 15 residues. The CDR3 protein is CASRRTGTSGNTIYF. CDR3 nucleotides: TGTGCCAGCAGAAGGACAGGCACCTCTGGAAACACCATATATTTT.

This clone has more than one count but fewer than ten. One end of the junction varies from germline; a read error may be responsible. The gene calls are TRBV29-1 and TRBJ1-2; D perhaps matches TRBD1 (6 bases). The CDR3 extends over 10 amino acids. The germline V gene encodes CDR1 SQVTM and CDR2 ANQGSEA. The CDR3 region is CSVEGYRAPF. The CDR3 bases are TGCAGCGTTGAGGGTTACAGGGCACCCTTC.

CDR3: CASSPGTGTSQPQHF. For the CDR3, the DNA is TGTGCCAGCAGTCCCGGGACAGGTACCTCTCAGCCCCAGCATTTT. This chain joins TRBV3-1 (or the pseudogene TRBV3-2) and TRBJ1-5, with TRBD1 matching 8 bases. The junction had 10 bases not matched to a gene; V was cut back by 6 bases and J by 6 bases. Germline V gene data show CDR1 as LGHDT and CDR2 as YNNKEL (reference sequence). The CDR3 covers 15 residues.

The rearrangement links TRBV27 to TRBJ2-3, with D hard to call. Germline-derived CDR1 and CDR2 are MNHEY and SMNVEV (reference sequence). Trimming stripped 5 bases from V and 1 base from J, with 7 bases between. CDR3 size: 13 residues. In DNA form, the CDR3 reads TGTGCCAGCAGTCCCTTTGGCACAGATACGCAGTATTTT. Amino acid sequence: CASSPFGTDTQYF.

J is TRBJ1-2 and V is TRBV18, with 10 bases lining up with TRBD1. The germline V gene encodes CDR1 KGHSH and CDR2 LQKENI. The V and J ends lost 5 bases and 5 bases, in that order; junction bases with no gene match: 8. CDR3 size: 15 residues. In DNA form, the CDR3 reads TGTGCCAGCTCAGCGGGACAGGGGTTACTATATGGCTACACCTTC. This codes for CASSAGQGLLYGYTF. Full variable domain (remainder filled in from reference TRBV18 and TRBJ1-2): NAGVMQNPRHLVRRRGQEARLRCSPMKGHSHVYWYRQLPEEGLKFMVYLQKENIIDESGMPKERFSAEFPKEGPSILRIQQVVRGDSAAYFCASSAGQGLLYGYTFGSGTRLTVV.

The chain uses TRBV14 and TRBJ2-3; D perhaps matches TRBD2 (5 bases). The CDR3 loop spans 16 amino acids. The V gene's germline CDR1 is SGHDN and CDR2 FVKESK. The ends were cut back, 3 bases at V and 2 bases at J, with 15 bases in the middle. Here the CDR3 reads CASSHLASRPTDTQYF. The CDR3 nucleotides read TGTGCCAGCAGCCACCTCGCTAGCCGTCCCACAGATACGCAGTATTTT.

The rearrangement links TRBV3-1 (or the pseudogene TRBV3-2) to TRBJ2-3; TRBD2 aligns across 9 bases. V gave up 6 bases and J gave up 4 bases; unmatched junction bases: 8. CDR1 is LGHDT and CDR2 is YNNKEL in the germline V gene (reference sequence). The CDR3 spans 15 residues. CDR3 DNA sequence: TGTGCCAGCAGTCTCAGCGGGGGGCGGTCAGATACGCAGTATTTT. Encoded protein: CASSLSGGRSDTQYF.

V and J are TRBV5-8 and TRBJ2-4, with D perhaps TRBD1 (5 bases). With 2 bases removed from V and 0 bases from J, the gap between germline ends came to 12 bases. The CDR3 totals 16 residues. Germline V gives CDR1 SGHTS, CDR2 YDEGEE. CDR3 region: CASSLKTALAKNIQYF. CDR3 nucleotides: TGTGCCAGCAGCTTAAAGACAGCCTTAGCCAAAAACATTCAGTACTTC. The complete variable domain, with remaining parts taken from reference TRBV5-8 and TRBJ2-4, reads EAGVTQSPTHLIKTRGQQATLRCSPISGHTSVYWYQQALGLGLQFLLWYDEGEERNRGNFPPRFSGRQFPNYSSELNVNALELEDSALYLCASSLKTALAKNIQYFGAGTRLSVL.